This T cell receptor (beta chain) was captured by sequencing in a study of T cells in Graves' hyperthyroidism and ophthalmopathy. Study summary: Peripheral blood sampling occurred at initial diagnosis, before any treatment. Regarding the study as a whole: Ophthalmopathy was predicted by the model a median of 6.5 months ahead of onset.

Germline V gene lookup returns CDR1 LGHNA and CDR2 YNFKEQ. Trimming took off 5 bases at V and 2 bases at J, with 16 bases between the two ends. This CDR3 spans 15 amino acids. On this clonotype: Its antigen is currently unknown.

The TCR beta CDR3 regions underwent amplification using RNA transcripts as the source. The HTBI set primed first-round TCR CDR3 RT-PCR. TCRdb independently ran MiXCR on the multiplex PCR reads; one entry per CDR3 protein. The table records approximately 620,000 distinct CDR3 sequences, around 13% of them present only once. The receptor comes from a woman younger than 45 with Graves' hyperthyroidism that later progressed to Graves' ophthalmopathy. The chain carries TRBV4-2 and TRBJ2-7; D is ambiguous. The sample comprised blood. The CDR3 loop reads CASSKILGPAYEQYF. In nucleotides, the CDR3 is TGTGCCAGCAGCAAGATACTTGGCCCTGCCTACGAGCAGTACTTC.